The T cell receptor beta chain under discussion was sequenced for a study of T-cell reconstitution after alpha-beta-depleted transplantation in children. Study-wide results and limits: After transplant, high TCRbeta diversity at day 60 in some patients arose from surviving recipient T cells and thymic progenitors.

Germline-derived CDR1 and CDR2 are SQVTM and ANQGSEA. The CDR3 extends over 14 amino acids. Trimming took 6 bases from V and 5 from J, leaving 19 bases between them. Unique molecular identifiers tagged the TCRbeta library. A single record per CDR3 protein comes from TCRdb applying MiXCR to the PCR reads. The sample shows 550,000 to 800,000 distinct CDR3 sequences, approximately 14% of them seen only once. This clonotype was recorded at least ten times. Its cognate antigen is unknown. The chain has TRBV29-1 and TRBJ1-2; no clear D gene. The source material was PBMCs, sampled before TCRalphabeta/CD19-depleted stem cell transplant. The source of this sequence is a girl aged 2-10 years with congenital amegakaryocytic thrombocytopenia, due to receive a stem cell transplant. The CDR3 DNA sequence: TGCAGCGTGGCCCCTGGACGGAGCCCTTATGGCTACACCTTC. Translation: CSVAPGRSPYGYTF.